A single sample is the source of the 31 T cell receptor beta chains below, sequenced in a study of CD8 T cells in ankylosing spondylitis. TCRdb reprocessed the 5' RACE reads via MiXCR and lists one record per CDR3 protein. The data contain fewer than 550,000 distinct CDR3 sequences, approximately 5% of them singletons. These TCRs' antigens remain unknown. Study-wide results and caveats: There was a TCR beta motif, made of fewer than 10 highly homologous variants, that appeared characteristic of ankylosing spondylitis blood.

The sequencing input was blood, either unsorted or a sorted T cell fraction (not recorded which). These receptors all come from a male donor with ankylosing spondylitis.

This clonotype came up many times. The chain is built from TRBV7-2 and TRBJ1-6; D not resolved. The V end was cut by 4 bases, the J end by 0 bases, with 13 bases between. Germline V gene lookup returns CDR1 SGHTA and CDR2 FQGNSA. The CDR3 loop spans 17 amino acids. CDR3 in amino acids: CASSSSGRSSYNSPLHF. CDR3 bases: TGTGCCAGCAGCTCTTCCGGTAGGAGCTCCTATAATTCACCCCTCCACTTT.

There are many counts of this clonotype. V is TRBV15 and J is TRBJ1-5, with 7 bases that match TRBD1. The CDR3 runs 15 residues. The J segment lost 3 bases and the V segment lost 3 bases, leaving 5 bases of the junction unmatched. Germline V CDR1 and CDR2: LNHNV, YYDKDF (reference sequence). In DNA, the CDR3 is TGTGCCACCAGCAGTAAGGGGACAGACAATCAGCCCCAGCATTTT. This codes for CATSSKGTDNQPQHF.

Many counts were recorded for this clonotype. The chain couples TRBV12-3 or TRBV12-4 to TRBJ2-3, with no clear D. V was clipped by 8 bases and J by 1 base, with 13 bases between them. The CDR3 contains 14 residues. DNA of the CDR3: TGTGCCAGCCTAGTTGGAATCCGCACAGATACGCAGTATTTT. Translating it yields CASLVGIRTDTQYF.

This clonotype was recorded at least ten times. The genes are TRBV20-1 and TRBJ1-1, with 7 bases lining up with TRBD1. Trimming removed 2 bases from V and 0 bases from J; junction bases left unmatched: 6. The CDR3 is 15 amino acids. Germline CDR1 is DFQATT and CDR2 is SNEGSKA (reference sequence). The CDR3 is CSARPQGYMNTEAFF. CDR3 nucleotide sequence: TGCAGTGCTAGACCACAGGGGTATATGAACACTGAAGCTTTCTTT.

This clonotype appeared many times. V is TRBV20-1 and J is TRBJ2-3; D perhaps matches TRBD2 (6 bases). CDR1 is DFQATT and CDR2 is SNEGSKA in the germline V gene (reference sequence). Trimming removed 2 bases at V and 6 bases at J, with 18 bases between. The CDR3 extends over 15 amino acids. CDR3 region: CSARRRDSPGDTQYF. CDR3 nucleotide sequence: TGCAGTGCTAGACGCCGGGACTCCCCTGGGGATACGCAGTATTTT.

The genes are TRBV24-1 and TRBJ2-1; 16 bases align to TRBD2. The CDR3 is 18 residues long. Germline-derived CDR1 and CDR2 are KGHDR and SFDVKD. Unmatched junction bases numbered 10, after V lost 4 bases and J lost 8 bases. The CDR3 DNA follows: TGTGCCACCAGTGACTCGGGACTAGCGGGAGGGCACGTCTATGAGCAGTTCTTC. Residues: CATSDSGLAGGHVYEQFF.

This clonotype appeared a few times. Here the CDR3 reads CATSRGQGGTQYF. The CDR3 DNA sequence: TGTGCCACCAGCAGGGGACAGGGGGGAACCCAGTACTTC. This sequence joins TRBV15 and TRBJ2-5; 11 bases match TRBD1. Germline trimming cut 3 bases from V and 8 bases from J; bases unmatched to any gene: 2. This CDR3 has 13 amino acids. Germline CDR1 and CDR2: LNHNV and YYDKDF (reference sequence).

The chain carries TRBV7-2 and TRBJ1-1; a possible D gene is TRBD1 (6 bases). The CDR3 is 13 residues long. With 4 bases removed from V and 4 bases from J, the gap between germline ends came to 10 bases. Germline V gene lookup returns CDR1 SGHTA and CDR2 FQGNSA. The CDR3 nucleotides read TGTGCCAGCAGCTGGGGGGCTGGCACTGAAGCTTTCTTT. It yields the protein CASSWGAGTEAFF.

This clonotype showed up many times. The gene calls are TRBV4-2 and TRBJ2-1; D not resolved. CDR1 is LGHNA, CDR2 YNFKEQ, per germline. V shed 0 bases and J shed 7 bases, with 13 bases lying between them. The CDR3 contains 15 residues. The CDR3, as DNA: TGTGCCAGCAGCCAAGATCACGGTAACGGGAATGAGCAGTTCTTC. Protein product: CASSQDHGNGNEQFF.

In this sample, this clonotype turned up a few times. The chain combines TRBV7-2 with TRBJ2-7; D unresolved. Germline V gene lookup returns CDR1 SGHTA and CDR2 FQGNSA. This CDR3 comprises 12 residues. Between the trimmed V and J ends, which lost 3 bases and 3 bases, there was a span of 6 bases. The CDR3 nucleotides are TGTGCCAGCAGCTTGTCGTTCTACGAGCAGTACTTC. This encodes CASSLSFYEQYF.

This clonotype was seen many times. This chain joins TRBV12-3 or TRBV12-4 and TRBJ1-2; D remains ambiguous. The CDR3 loop spans 12 amino acids. Trimming took 2 bases from V and 7 from J, leaving 8 bases between them. The CDR3 nucleotides read TGTGCCAGCAGTTTATACACAAGTGGCTACACCTTC. Protein product: CASSLYTSGYTF.

Many counts were recorded for this clonotype. Its ends do not fully match the called genes, so a read error is possible. The chain combines TRBV5-1 with TRBJ1-1; D is ambiguous. The CDR3 has 13 amino acids. Per germline, CDR1 SGHRS and CDR2 YFSETQ. The chain's CDR3 is CASSLVLNTEAFF. The CDR3 coding sequence is TGTGCCAGCAGTTTAGTCCTGAACACTGAAGCTTTCTTT.

This clonotype was detected ten times or more. The chain is built from TRBV20-1 and TRBJ2-2; TRBD1 aligns across 9 bases. The length of the CDR3 is 17 residues. Germline V gene data show CDR1 as DFQATT and CDR2 as SNEGSKA (reference sequence). V shed 1 base and J 3 bases; nucleotides not matched to a gene: 9. CDR3 coding DNA: TGCAGTGCTAGAGCCGGGGACAGGGTTCTCTACACCGGGGAGCTGTTTTTT. Its translation is CSARAGDRVLYTGELFF.

This clonotype was recorded a few times. The rearrangement uses TRBV10-3 and TRBJ2-7, with a weak D call TRBD1 (6 bases). Trimming shortened V by 5 bases and J by 1 base, and 9 bases separated the two germline ends. The CDR3 spans 13 residues. The germline V gene has CDR1 ENHRY and CDR2 SYGVKD. The CDR3 loop is CAISHRESYEQYF. The CDR3, as DNA: TGTGCCATCAGTCACAGGGAATCCTACGAGCAGTACTTC.

This clonotype came up many times. The chain has TRBV5-1 and TRBJ1-2, with D uncertain. Germline values: CDR1 SGHRS, CDR2 YFSETQ. The CDR3 covers 14 residues. V was cut by 1 base and J by 2 bases, with 9 bases left in between. The CDR3 spells CASSLQRANYGYTF. The DNA of the CDR3 is TGCGCCAGCAGCTTGCAACGGGCGAACTATGGCTACACCTTC.

In this sample, this clonotype turned up many times. V is TRBV20-1 and J is TRBJ2-5, with TRBD2 identical over 8 bases. Germline loops: CDR1 DFQATT, CDR2 SNEGSKA (reference sequence). V shed 6 bases and J 5 bases; nucleotides not matched to a gene: 5. The CDR3 runs 12 residues. This CDR3 is CSASGSWETQYF. CDR3 sequence (DNA): TGCAGTGCCAGCGGGAGTTGGGAGACCCAGTACTTC.

This clonotype has only one observation. A much larger clone is a single base away; this may be a read error. The genes are TRBV5-1 and TRBJ1-1, with D perhaps TRBD1 (6 bases). The V gene's germline CDR1 is SGHRS and CDR2 YFSETQ. V dropped 4 bases and J dropped 4 bases, with 14 bases sitting between them. This CDR3 has 14 amino acids. The CDR3 region is CASSEPDRITEAFF. CDR3 coding DNA: TGCGCCAGCAGCGAACCTGACAGGATCACTGAAGCTTTCTTT.

This clonotype was counted at least ten times. The chain employs TRBV10-3 and TRBJ1-1; D possibly corresponds to TRBD1 (6 bases). V shed 4 bases and J shed 2 bases, with 11 bases lying between them. Germline loops: CDR1 ENHRY, CDR2 SYGVKD. This CDR3 is 14 amino acids long. As DNA, the CDR3 is TGTGCCATCAGTGTACAGGGCTCAAACACTGAAGCTTTCTTT. Translated: CAISVQGSNTEAFF.

This clonotype was counted many times. The genes are TRBV18 and TRBJ2-7; D is unresolved. Trimming pared 2 bases from V and 7 bases from J, leaving 12 bases between. The germline V gene encodes CDR1 KGHSH and CDR2 LQKENI. The CDR3 contains 13 residues. The chain's CDR3 is CASSPAGQEEQYF. CDR3 DNA: TGTGCCAGCTCACCAGCCGGCCAAGAGGAGCAGTACTTC.

In this sample, this clonotype turned up many times. The chain links TRBV5-6 to TRBJ2-7, with D unclear. Looked up from germline, CDR1 is SGHDT and CDR2 is YYEEEE. V lost 0 bases and J lost 0, with 10 bases in between. The CDR3 has 15 residues. CDR3 sequence reads: CASSLVGRSSYEQYF. The DNA for the CDR3 is TGTGCCAGCAGCTTGGTCGGGCGGAGCTCCTACGAGCAGTACTTC.

This clonotype was found a few times. The chain recombines TRBV20-1 with TRBJ1-3; no reliable D call. The CDR3 loop spans 17 amino acids. CDR1 and CDR2 from the germline V gene are DFQATT and SNEGSKA (reference sequence). V was pared by 3 bases and J by 0 bases, with 18 bases between. CDR3 nucleotides: TGCAGTGCTAGTTCCACCCTCGGGCAAGACTCTGGAAACACCATATATTTT. Translating it yields CSASSTLGQDSGNTIYF.

This clonotype has a count of ten or more. This chain joins TRBV7-8 and TRBJ2-3; 9 nucleotides align to TRBD2. The trim removed 5 bases at V and 5 bases at J, leaving 14 bases unmatched. Germline lookup yields CDR1 SGHVS and CDR2 FQNEAQ. The CDR3 has 17 amino acids. In nucleotides, the CDR3 is TGTGCCAGCAGCCGATGGACTAGCGCCTGGGACGGAGATACGCAGTATTTT. Its translation is CASSRWTSAWDGDTQYF.

Only one count was recorded for this clonotype. A read error may be the cause here, since a much bigger clone is one base away. This chain connects TRBV5-1 to TRBJ2-5; D is unclear. This CDR3 comprises 12 residues. Germline V lookup: CDR1 SGHRS, CDR2 YFSETQ. The CDR3 reads CASRLLQEAQYF. The CDR3, as DNA: TGCGCCAGCAGATTATTGCAAGAGGCCCAGTACTTC.

This clonotype was picked up many times. The J gene is TRBJ2-7, the V gene TRBV20-1; 7 positions agree with TRBD1. CDR3 length equals 15 residues. Germline V lookup: CDR1 DFQATT, CDR2 SNEGSKA (reference sequence). Trimming cost V 1 base and J 0 bases; bases outside gene matches: 6. The CDR3 region has the DNA TGCAGTGCTAGAGTAATAGGGGGCGGCTCCTACGAGCAGTACTTC. Its translation: CSARVIGGGSYEQYF.

This clonotype was seen many times. V usage is TRBV7-2 and J usage is TRBJ1-2; TRBD1 matches 8 bases. V lost 5 bases, J lost 4 bases, and 6 bases stayed unmatched. The CDR3 length is 14 residues. Germline lookup yields CDR1 SGHTA and CDR2 FQGNSA. CDR3 sequence reads: CASSTTTGGYGYTF. The CDR3 DNA sequence: TGTGCCAGCAGCACAACAACAGGGGGCTATGGCTACACCTTC.

The sample holds many counts of this clonotype. The chain recombines TRBV7-9 with TRBJ2-6; D unclear. CDR3 length: 14 amino acids. V was pared by 3 bases and J by 0 bases, with 3 bases between. Germline CDR1 is SEHNR and CDR2 is FQNEAQ (reference sequence). CDR3 nucleotides: TGTGCCAGCAGCTTCGTCTCTGGGGCCAACGTCCTGACTTTC. Protein product: CASSFVSGANVLTF.

In this sample, this clonotype turned up many times. V is TRBV7-9 and J is TRBJ2-5, with D perhaps assigned TRBD1 or TRBD2 (5 bases each). The germline V gene has CDR1 SEHNR and CDR2 FQNEAQ (reference sequence). The V end was cut by 5 bases, the J end by 2 bases, with 9 bases between. The CDR3 loop spans 13 amino acids. The CDR3 DNA sequence: TGTGCCAGCAGCCGGGACCAGCAAGAGACCCAGTACTTC. Its translation: CASSRDQQETQYF. The whole variable domain, remainder taken from reference TRBV7-9 and TRBJ2-5, is DTGVSQNPRHKITKRGQNVTFRCDPISEHNRLYWYRQTLGQGPEFLTYFQNEAQLEKSRLLSDRFSAERPKGSFSTLEIQRTEQGDSAMYLCASSRDQQETQYFGPGTRLLVL.

This clonotype was detected a few times. The gene calls are TRBV15 and TRBJ1-2; D unclear. CDR1 LNHNV and CDR2 YYDKDF come from the germline V gene (reference sequence). The CDR3 extends over 13 amino acids. Deletions cut 1 base from V and 7 bases from J, with 10 bases between. CDR3 residues: CATSRAPGIGYTF. For the CDR3, the DNA is TGTGCCACCAGCAGAGCCCCGGGAATTGGCTACACCTTC.

At least ten counts were recorded for this clonotype. At one end the junction does not follow the germline gene, possibly because of a read error. The rearrangement uses TRBV7-7 and TRBJ2-1; D remains unclear. The CDR3 spans 16 residues. From germline, CDR1 is SSHAT and CDR2 FNYEAQ (reference sequence). The CDR3 DNA reads as TGTGCTAGCAGCTCCACAACTGGTAGCTCCTACAATGAGCAGTTCTTC. It specifies CASSSTTGSSYNEQFF.

This clonotype was detected only a few times. The rearrangement uses TRBV20-1 and TRBJ2-7, with no clear D. The length of the CDR3 is 11 residues. V was pared by 6 bases and J by 7 bases, with 13 bases between. The V gene's germline CDR1 is DFQATT and CDR2 SNEGSKA (reference sequence). The CDR3 protein is CSASRLGEQYF. In DNA form, the CDR3 reads TGCAGTGCCAGCAGGCTTGGTGAGCAGTACTTC.

This clonotype was seen ten or more times. CDR3 nucleotides: TGCAGTGCTAGCGCCGGCCCCTACGAGCAGTACTTC. Its protein is CSASAGPYEQYF. The J gene is TRBJ2-7, the V gene TRBV20-1; D uncertain. V was shortened by 3 bases and J by 2 bases, with 8 bases between the two germline ends. The CDR3 extends over 12 amino acids. The germline V gene encodes CDR1 DFQATT and CDR2 SNEGSKA (reference sequence).